The entry that follows covers one TCR beta chain sequence. Its specificity is not known. The PCR used 60 Vbeta and 13 Jbeta primers. Profiling relied on immunoSEQ multiplex PCR, and the TCRdb table lists in-frame clones only, not all of them. The sample lists fewer than 200,000 clones; approximately 71% were seen once. The data were taken from a study of cytomegalovirus exposure and HLA in healthy donors. Study information: From HLA-typed donors, an early data release held tens of millions of unique TCRs. Study-wide results and caveats: Indistinguishable V segments such as TRBV6-2 and TRBV6-3 were excluded. Later analysis indicated greater clonal expansion among HLA-associated TCR beta chains than among equally common other chains.

This CDR3 comprises 14 residues. V dropped 6 bases and J dropped 0 bases, with 10 bases sitting between them. Germline V gene lookup returns CDR1 MNHEY and CDR2 SMNVEV (reference sequence). The chain carries TRBV27 and TRBJ2-3, with a weak D call TRBD2 (5 bases). The sequencing sample was made of PBMCs. The clonotype was recovered from a male donor in good health and CMV-seronegative. The CDR3 DNA sequence: TGTGCCAGCAGGAACGGGGTTAGCACAGATACGCAGTATTTT. Its protein is CASRNGVSTDTQYF.